A single sample gave rise to the 18 T cell receptor beta chains below, sequenced in a study of PD-1 blockade in classical Hodgkin lymphoma. Using immunoSEQ multiplex PCR, the repertoire was profiled, and TCRdb retains in-frame clones only, with some absent. The repertoire holds approximately 19,000 clones, with about 87% as singletons. Regarding time point: cycle 4 day 1 (C4D1), after less than 7 weeks of nivolumab. Every patient had relapsed following autologous stem cell transplantation, and cohorts differed in brentuximab vedotin exposure. Thawed PBMCs were the source of CD8+ T cells, obtained through magnetic negative selection. The starting material was CD8+ T cells from blood, obtained before the fourth cycle of nivolumab. These receptors all come from a human donor with classical Hodgkin lymphoma.

J is TRBJ2-7 and V is TRBV29-1, with D perhaps TRBD1 or TRBD2 (5 bases each). Germline V CDR1 and CDR2: SQVTM, ANQGSEA. V lost 3 bases and J 2 bases, leaving 11 bases between the germline ends. The CDR3 length is 13 residues. CDR3 coding DNA: TGCAGCGTTGATACCGGGACCACCTACGAGCAGTACTTC. Its protein product is CSVDTGTTYEQYF.

The chain carries TRBV27 and TRBJ2-5; tentatively, D is TRBD1 (6 bases). The V gene's germline CDR1 is MNHEY and CDR2 SMNVEV (reference sequence). V was clipped by 6 bases and J by 4 bases, with 18 bases between them. The CDR3 totals 15 residues. The CDR3 here is CASSVYTGLGETQYF. The CDR3 region has the DNA TGTGCCAGCAGCGTATACACAGGGCTTGGAGAGACCCAGTACTTC.

V usage is TRBV28 and J usage is TRBJ2-1, with TRBD2 matching 12 bases. CDR1 and CDR2 from the germline V gene are MDHEN and SYDVKM. V gave up 4 bases and J gave up 5 bases; unmatched junction bases: 3. The CDR3 totals 15 residues. This chain's CDR3 is CASSSGLAGDNEQFF. In DNA, the CDR3 is TGTGCCAGCAGTTCGGGACTAGCGGGTGACAATGAGCAGTTCTTC.

The chain employs TRBV5-6 and TRBJ2-5; unclear D gene. The CDR3 covers 15 residues. Germline V CDR1 and CDR2: SGHDT, YYEEEE. Between the trimmed V and J ends, which lost 0 bases and 3 bases, there was a span of 12 bases. Here the CDR3 reads CASSLGWNSKETQYF. The DNA for the CDR3 is TGTGCCAGCAGCTTGGGTTGGAACAGCAAAGAGACCCAGTACTTC.

This clone showed up just a few times. The CDR3 coding sequence is TGTGCCAGCAGCGTAGGGCGGAACACTGAAGCTTTCTTT. This translates into CASSVGRNTEAFF. The V gene is TRBV9, the J gene TRBJ1-1; D not certain. V lost 0 bases and J 1 base, leaving 4 bases between the germline ends. This CDR3 is 13 amino acids long. Looked up from germline, CDR1 is SGDLS and CDR2 is YYNGEE.

J is TRBJ2-7 and V is TRBV9, with D perhaps matching TRBD1 (7 bases). Germline lookup yields CDR1 SGDLS and CDR2 YYNGEE. The V and J ends lost 0 bases and 3 bases respectively, with 13 bases between them. The CDR3 length is 15 residues. The chain's CDR3 is CASSVDQGGGYEQYF. CDR3 bases: TGTGCCAGCAGCGTAGATCAGGGGGGCGGCTACGAGCAGTACTTC.

This chain joins TRBV4-2 and TRBJ2-7; no reliable D call. The CDR3 length is 14 residues. Trimming took off 3 bases at V and 1 base at J, with 10 bases between the two ends. Germline loops: CDR1 LGHNA, CDR2 YNFKEQ. The CDR3 loop reads CASSQGGQSYEQYF. The DNA for the CDR3 is TGTGCCAGCAGCCAGGGTGGTCAATCCTACGAGCAGTACTTC.

The V gene is TRBV6-1, the J gene TRBJ2-5, with 8 bases fitting TRBD2. Germline lookup yields CDR1 MNHNS and CDR2 SASEGT. This CDR3 comprises 17 residues. The V gene end was trimmed by 2 bases and the J gene end by 4 bases; junction bases not matched to a gene: 12. As DNA, the CDR3 is TGTGCCAGCAGTGAAAGGGTAGCGGGAACGATTGGAGAGACCCAGTACTTC. Its translation: CASSERVAGTIGETQYF.

The V call is TRBV9, the J call TRBJ2-2; D may match TRBD1 or TRBD2 (6 bases each). V was trimmed by 0 bases and J by 3 bases, leaving 12 bases between them. The germline gives CDR1 SGDLS, CDR2 YYNGEE. The CDR3 length is 16 residues. CDR3 bases: TGTGCCAGCAGCGTAGGCCCGGGGGCCGACACCGGGGAGCTGTTTTTT. Translating it yields CASSVGPGADTGELFF.

This chain uses TRBV27 with TRBJ2-1; D unclear. The germline V gene encodes CDR1 MNHEY and CDR2 SMNVEV (reference sequence). V was cut by 1 base and J by 5 bases, with 0 bases left in between. The CDR3 is 11 amino acids. CDR3 protein: CASSLYNEQFF. The CDR3 coding sequence is TGTGCCAGCAGTTTATACAATGAGCAGTTCTTC.

The J gene is TRBJ2-3, the V gene TRBV9; D is uncertain. This CDR3 region has 16 residues. The V end lost 4 bases, the J end lost 0 bases, and 15 bases lay between the germline ends. CDR1 and CDR2 (germline): SGDLS, YYNGEE. Here the CDR3 reads CASSPARSSSTDTQYF. CDR3 nucleotide sequence: TGTGCCAGCAGCCCAGCCAGGTCATCTAGCACAGATACGCAGTATTTT.

The chain couples TRBV9 to TRBJ1-5, with TRBD1 as a possible D gene (5 bases). V gave up 6 bases and J gave up 6 bases, with 19 bases separating them. The CDR3 extends over 15 amino acids. Germline V gives CDR1 SGDLS, CDR2 YYNGEE. CDR3 sequence: CASNREGALGQPQHF. For the CDR3, the DNA is TGTGCCAGCAACCGGGAAGGGGCTCTTGGTCAGCCCCAGCATTTT.

The DNA of the CDR3 is TGTGCCAGCATCGGGGGGCGAGAGACCCAGTACTTC. Its protein product is CASIGGRETQYF. V is TRBV2 and J is TRBJ2-5, with D perhaps matching TRBD2 (7 bases). There are 12 residues in the CDR3. From germline, CDR1 is SNHLY and CDR2 FYNNEI. V dropped 7 bases and J dropped 4 bases, with 10 bases sitting between them.

The chain uses TRBV29-1 and TRBJ2-7, with D tentatively TRBD1 (5 bases). Germline V CDR1 and CDR2: SQVTM, ANQGSEA. V was cut by 0 bases and J by 3 bases, with 9 bases left in between. This CDR3 region has 13 residues. CDR3 in DNA: TGCAGCGTTGAAGATCCCCAGGGCTACGAGCAGTACTTC. Translation: CSVEDPQGYEQYF.

The V gene is TRBV18, the J gene TRBJ1-6, with D possibly TRBD1 on 5 matching bases. Germline V lookup: CDR1 KGHSH, CDR2 LQKENI. Trimming pared 3 bases from V and 5 bases from J, leaving 14 bases between. CDR3 length: 16 amino acids. Written as DNA, the CDR3 is TGTGCCAGCTCACCGTCCTCTGGGGGTAATAATTCACCCCTCCACTTT. Translating gives CASSPSSGGNNSPLHF. Together with reference TRBV18 and TRBJ1-6, the CDR3 gives the full variable domain: NAGVMQNPRHLVRRRGQEARLRCSPMKGHSHVYWYRQLPEEGLKFMVYLQKENIIDESGMPKERFSAEFPKEGPSILRIQQVVRGDSAAYFCASSPSSGGNNSPLHFGNGTRLTVT.

This chain links TRBV25-1 with TRBJ2-1; D perhaps matches TRBD2 (5 bases). This CDR3 comprises 12 residues. V dropped 5 bases and J dropped 7 bases, with 9 bases sitting between them. The germline CDR1 and CDR2 sequences are MGHDK and SYGVNS. CDR3 amino acids: CASSLTGNEQFF. CDR3 coding DNA: TGTGCCAGCAGTTTGACGGGGAATGAGCAGTTCTTC.

The chain recombines TRBV27 with TRBJ2-7; D assignment may be TRBD1 or TRBD2 (5 bases each). Germline V gene data show CDR1 as MNHEY and CDR2 as SMNVEV (reference sequence). This CDR3 is built from 14 residues. V dropped 3 bases and J dropped 3 bases, with 12 bases sitting between them. The DNA of the CDR3 is TGTGCCAGCAGTTTTCGGGGCAGGATCTACGAGCAGTACTTC. It encodes CASSFRGRIYEQYF.

The chain joins TRBV10-3 to TRBJ1-1; possible D gene TRBD1, 5 bases. CDR1 is ENHRY and CDR2 is SYGVKD in the germline V gene. V was pared by 4 bases and J by 8 bases, with 14 bases between. The CDR3 is made up of 13 amino acids. The CDR3 sequence: CAISGNWGEEAFF. For the CDR3, the DNA is TGTGCCATCAGTGGGAACTGGGGGGAAGAAGCTTTCTTT.